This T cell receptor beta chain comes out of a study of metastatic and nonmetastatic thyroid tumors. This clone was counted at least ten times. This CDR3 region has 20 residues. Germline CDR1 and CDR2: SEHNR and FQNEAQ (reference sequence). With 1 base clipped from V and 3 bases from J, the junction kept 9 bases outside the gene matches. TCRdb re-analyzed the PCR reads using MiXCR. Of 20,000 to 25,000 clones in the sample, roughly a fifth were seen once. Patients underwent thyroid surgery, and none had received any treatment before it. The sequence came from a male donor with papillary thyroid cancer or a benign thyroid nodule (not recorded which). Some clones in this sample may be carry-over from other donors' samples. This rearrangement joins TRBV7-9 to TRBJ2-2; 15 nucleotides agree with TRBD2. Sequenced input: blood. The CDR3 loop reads CASSLGIGTSGRLDTGELFF. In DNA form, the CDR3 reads TGTGCCAGCAGCTTAGGAATCGGGACTAGCGGGAGGCTGGACACCGGGGAGCTGTTTTTT.